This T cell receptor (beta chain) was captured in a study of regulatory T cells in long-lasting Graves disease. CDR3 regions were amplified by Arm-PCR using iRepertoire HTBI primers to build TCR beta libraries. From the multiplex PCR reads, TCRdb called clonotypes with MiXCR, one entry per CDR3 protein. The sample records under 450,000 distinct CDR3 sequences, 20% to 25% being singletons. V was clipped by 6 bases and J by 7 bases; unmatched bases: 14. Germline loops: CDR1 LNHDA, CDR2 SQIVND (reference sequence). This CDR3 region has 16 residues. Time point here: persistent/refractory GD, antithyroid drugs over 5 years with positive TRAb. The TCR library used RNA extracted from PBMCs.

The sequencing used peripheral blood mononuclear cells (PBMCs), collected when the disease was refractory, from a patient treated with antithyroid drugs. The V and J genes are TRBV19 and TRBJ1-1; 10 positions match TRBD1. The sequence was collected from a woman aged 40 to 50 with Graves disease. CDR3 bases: TGTGCCAGTAGGATCAATCCGGGACAGGGGATTTTTGAAGCTTTCTTT. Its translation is CASRINPGQGIFEAFF.